This T cell receptor beta chain was observed in a study of blood T cell repertoires in COVID-19. The overall study: T cells, B-cell-depleted T cells, or PBMCs supplied cDNA or gDNA.

Participant reports of clinical history set cohort assignment. Among Cohort 3 donors, those recovered had two negative PCRs, clearance, or symptom resolution. Assay used: immunoSEQ multiplex PCR; TCRdb lists only in-frame clones, some missing. The data hold 160,000 or so clones, with 84% observed a single time. The V segment lost 2 bases and the J segment 13 bases; nucleotides outside the gene matches: 2. This CDR3 has 12 amino acids. Per germline, CDR1 KGHSH and CDR2 LQKENI. The sequence was collected from a man aged 50-59 years who had recovered from COVID-19. The source material was PBMCs or T cells enriched from blood (not recorded which). The rearrangement uses TRBV18 and TRBJ1-5; 10 positions agree with TRBD1. DNA of the CDR3: TGTGCCAGCTCACCAGGACAGGGGGATCAGCATTTT. Protein sequence: CASSPGQGDQHF.